The present entry profiles one T cell receptor beta chain with its context. The antigen remains unidentified. The junction and the germline gene differ at one end; a read error may be behind it. The CDR3 totals 17 residues. Germline lookup yields CDR1 SGHAT and CDR2 FQNNGV. The source of the sample is a study of tumor-infiltrating lymphocytes in primary liver carcinoma. Study-wide background: Surgeons treated the primary liver carcinoma of the patients by surgical resection.

It was unsorted whole blood that yielded blood RNA, and germline DNA was also extracted. Prior to surgery, about 4.3 milliliters of peripheral blood were drawn. Overall study findings and caveats: Tumor samples exhibited a significantly greater top-250-clone fraction than blood samples (p = 0.039). Unsorted bulk samples meant CD4+ and CD8+ repertoires went uncompared.

From roughly 470 ng total RNA, TCR beta cDNA was generated with a primer in the constant region. Amplification in three nested multiplex PCR rounds with slightly modified ARM-PCR gave rise to TCR beta libraries. Forward primers for TRBV1-TRBV30 and a C-beta reverse primer served the first two PCR rounds, at about 10 cycles each. TCRdb itself ran the multiplex PCR reads through MiXCR, one entry per CDR3 protein. Counted here are 250,000 to 350,000 distinct CDR3 sequences, approximately 58% occurring once; the ten biggest clones make up more than 15%. The gene calls are TRBV11-2 and TRBJ1-1, with 9 bases aligning to TRBD1. The TCR originated in a woman aged 25 to 45 with primary liver carcinoma and hepatitis B virus infection. Sequenced sample: peripheral blood. CDR3 sequence: CANSPNAWTGADTEAFF. Written as DNA, the CDR3 is TGTGCCAACAGCCCCAACGCCTGGACAGGGGCAGACACTGAAGCTTTCTTT. Based on the CDR3 plus reference TRBV11-2 and TRBJ1-1, the full variable domain is EAGVAQSPRYKIIEKRQSVAFWCNPISGHATLYWYQQILGQGPKLLIQFQNNGVVDDSQLPKDRFSAERLKGVDSTLKIQPAKLEDSAVYLCANSPNAWTGADTEAFFGQGTRLTVV.